The rows below give T cell receptor beta chains drawn from one sample of a study of T cells expressing NK-cell markers. For each CDR3 protein, TCRdb gives one entry from its re-call of the 5' RACE reads, without DNA. The repertoire table contains around 280,000 distinct CDR3 sequences. Sequencing was carried out using blood T cells: a sorted CD56 or NKG2C T cell subset, CD4+ or CD8+ T cells, or bulk PBMC T cells (not recorded which). These receptors originate from a man younger than 35 in good health. The CDR3 runs from the conserved cysteine through the conserved F or W. Fields, in order: CDR3 length, V gene, J gene, CDR3 protein.

15	TRBV20-1	TRBJ1-5	CSARPRTGLNQPQHF
16	TRBV5-4	TRBJ1-6	CASSLDSKTGHSPLHF
15	TRBV6-5	TRBJ2-1	CASSYSNRVGNEQFF
17	TRBV7-9	TRBJ1-3	CASSPPDTVLPGNTIYF
18	TRBV13	TRBJ2-1	CASSLGGISGSSYNEQFF
12	TRBV12-3/TRBV12-4	TRBJ2-2	CASGSLPLELFF
14	TRBV11-3	TRBJ2-5	CASSLATDQETQYF
16	TRBV7-6	TRBJ1-2	CASSLVAGTPLDGYTF
13	TRBV7-9	TRBJ2-1	CASKDGTYNEQFF
13	TRBV12-3/TRBV12-4	TRBJ1-2	CASSLSSGYGYTF
14	TRBV12-3/TRBV12-4	TRBJ1-3	CASTRTGDGNTIYF